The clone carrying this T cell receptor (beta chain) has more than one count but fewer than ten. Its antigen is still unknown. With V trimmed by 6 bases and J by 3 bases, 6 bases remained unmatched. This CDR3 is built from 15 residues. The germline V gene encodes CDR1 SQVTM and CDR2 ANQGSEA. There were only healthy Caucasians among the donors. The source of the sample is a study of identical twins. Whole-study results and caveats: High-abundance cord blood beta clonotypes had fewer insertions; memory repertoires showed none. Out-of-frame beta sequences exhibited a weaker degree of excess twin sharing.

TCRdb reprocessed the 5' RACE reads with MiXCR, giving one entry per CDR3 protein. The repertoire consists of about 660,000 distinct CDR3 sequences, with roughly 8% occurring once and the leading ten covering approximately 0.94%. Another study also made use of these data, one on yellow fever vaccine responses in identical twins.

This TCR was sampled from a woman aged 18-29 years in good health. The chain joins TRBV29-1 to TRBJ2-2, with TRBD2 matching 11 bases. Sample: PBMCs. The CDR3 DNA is TGCAGCGTCTGGACTAGCGGGTTAGACACCGGGGAGCTGTTTTTT. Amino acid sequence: CSVWTSGLDTGELFF.